What follows are 8 T cell receptor beta chains derived from one specimen sequenced in a study of OX40 agonist ivuxolimab in advanced cancers. Libraries came from the immunoSEQ multiplex PCR assay. TCRdb provides this immuneACCESS table in a form limited to in-frame rearrangements. Some clones are lacking; in checked studies, under half of them reflect an unresolved V gene, and why the rest are absent is not known. The sample yields fewer than 100,000 clones; approximately 83% were counted once. Around 2% of the sample goes to the ten largest clones. Specimen: CD4+ or CD8+ T cells sorted from blood, collected in a trial of the OX40 agonist ivuxolimab. The receptors shown here come from an adult with an advanced solid tumor such as melanoma, head and neck, liver or kidney cancer.

The chain is built from TRBV28 and TRBJ2-7; no clear D. The CDR3 extends over 12 amino acids. CDR1 MDHEN and CDR2 SYDVKM come from the germline V gene. Trimming removed 3 bases at V and 5 bases at J, with 8 bases between. The CDR3: CASSFLLDEQYF. The CDR3 nucleotides read TGTGCCAGCAGTTTTCTCTTGGACGAGCAGTACTTC.

The chain has TRBV27 and TRBJ1-5; weak D call: TRBD1 (5 bases). The CDR3 totals 18 residues. The V end lost 4 bases, the J end lost 2 bases, and 21 bases lay between the germline ends. Per germline, CDR1 MNHEY and CDR2 SMNVEV (reference sequence). The CDR3 DNA is TGTGCCAGCAGTTCCCTAGCGTCCCGGGGGGGAGGCAATCAGCCCCAGCATTTT. The encoded protein is CASSSLASRGGGNQPQHF.

CDR3 sequence: CASSLRDGPYEQYF. The DNA for the CDR3 is TGTGCCAGCAGCCTCAGGGACGGCCCCTACGAGCAGTACTTC. The genes are TRBV7-9 and TRBJ2-7; TRBD1 or TRBD2 may be the D gene (5 bases each). Germline V gene data show CDR1 as SEHNR and CDR2 as FQNEAQ (reference sequence). Trimming pared 5 bases from V and 2 bases from J, leaving 13 bases between. CDR3 length equals 14 residues. The whole variable domain, filled in from reference TRBV7-9 and TRBJ2-7, reads DTGVSQNPRHKITKRGQNVTFRCDPISEHNRLYWYRQTLGQGPEFLTYFQNEAQLEKSRLLSDRFSAERPKGSFSTLEIQRTEQGDSAMYLCASSLRDGPYEQYFGPGTRLTVT.

The V call is TRBV28, the J call TRBJ1-2; 9 bases map to TRBD1. The germline gives CDR1 MDHEN, CDR2 SYDVKM. This CDR3 is 14 amino acids long. V shed 5 bases and J 5 bases; nucleotides not matched to a gene: 6. CDR3 sequence reads: CASSRTGTGYGYTF. Here the CDR3 DNA reads TGTGCCAGCAGTAGGACCGGGACAGGGTATGGCTACACCTTC.

The chain uses TRBV7-6 and TRBJ2-2, with D perhaps assigned TRBD1 or TRBD2 (5 bases each). Germline V gene data show CDR1 as SGHVS and CDR2 as FNYEAQ. V was cut by 2 bases and J by 1 base, with 14 bases left in between. CDR3 length: 17 amino acids. The CDR3 sequence: CASSLRALGGNTGELFF. CDR3 DNA: TGTGCCAGCAGCTTAAGGGCCCTTGGGGGGAACACCGGGGAGCTGTTTTTT.

This clone was detected only once. The chain uses TRBV9 and TRBJ2-3, with D hard to call. The CDR3 is 15 amino acids. CDR1 and CDR2 (germline): SGDLS, YYNGEE. V lost 0 bases and J lost 7, with 15 bases in between. The CDR3 DNA follows: TGTGCCAGCAGCGTAGACGTGGTGGGCGGAAATACGCAGTATTTT. Its protein is CASSVDVVGGNTQYF.

The gene calls are TRBV2 and TRBJ1-2; no reliable D call. This CDR3 contains 12 residues. Germline loops: CDR1 SNHLY, CDR2 FYNNEI. The V end was cut by 6 bases, the J end by 3 bases, with 8 bases between. The CDR3 bases are TGTGCCAGCAGGGACGATCACTATGGCTACACCTTC. It yields the protein CASRDDHYGYTF.

This chain uses TRBV9 with TRBJ1-6; D is unresolved. The CDR3 has 13 residues. V was clipped by 0 bases and J by 8 bases, with 6 bases between them. Germline-derived CDR1 and CDR2 are SGDLS and YYNGEE. Here the CDR3 DNA reads TGTGCCAGCAGCGTAGTTGGAGATTCACCCCTCCACTTT. Its protein is CASSVVGDSPLHF.